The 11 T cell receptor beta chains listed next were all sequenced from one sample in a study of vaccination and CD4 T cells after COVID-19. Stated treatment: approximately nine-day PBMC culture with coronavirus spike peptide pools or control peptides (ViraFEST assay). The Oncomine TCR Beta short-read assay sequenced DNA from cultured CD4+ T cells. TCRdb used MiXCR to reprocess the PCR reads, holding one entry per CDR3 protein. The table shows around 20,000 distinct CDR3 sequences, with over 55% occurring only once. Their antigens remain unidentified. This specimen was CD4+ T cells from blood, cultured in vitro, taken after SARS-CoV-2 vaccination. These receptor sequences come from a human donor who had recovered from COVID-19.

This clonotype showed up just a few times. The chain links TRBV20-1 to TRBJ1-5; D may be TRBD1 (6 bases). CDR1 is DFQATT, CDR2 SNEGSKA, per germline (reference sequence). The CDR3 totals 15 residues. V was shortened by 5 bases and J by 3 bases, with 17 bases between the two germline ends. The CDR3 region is CSAVGQLNFNQPQHF. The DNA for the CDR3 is TGCAGTGCTGTCGGACAGTTAAACTTCAATCAGCCCCAGCATTTT.

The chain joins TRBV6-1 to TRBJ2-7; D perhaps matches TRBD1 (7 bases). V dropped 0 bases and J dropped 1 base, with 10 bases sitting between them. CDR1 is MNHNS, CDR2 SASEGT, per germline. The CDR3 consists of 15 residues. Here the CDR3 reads CASSEAAGGSYEQYF. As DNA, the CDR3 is TGTGCCAGCAGTGAAGCCGCAGGGGGGTCCTACGAGCAGTACTTC.

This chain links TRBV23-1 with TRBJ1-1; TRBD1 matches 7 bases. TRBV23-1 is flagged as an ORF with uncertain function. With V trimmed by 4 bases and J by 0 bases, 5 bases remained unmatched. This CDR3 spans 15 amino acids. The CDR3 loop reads CASSPYRGVNTEAFF. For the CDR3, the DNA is TGCGCCAGCAGTCCATACAGGGGCGTGAACACTGAAGCTTTCTTT.

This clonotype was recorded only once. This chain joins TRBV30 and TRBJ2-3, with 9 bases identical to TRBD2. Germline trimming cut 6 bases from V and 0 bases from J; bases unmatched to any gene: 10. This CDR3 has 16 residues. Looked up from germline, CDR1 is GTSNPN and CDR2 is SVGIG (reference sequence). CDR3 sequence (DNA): TGTGCCTGCACCAATAGCGGGGGCTCTAGCACAGATACGCAGTATTTT. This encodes CACTNSGGSSTDTQYF.

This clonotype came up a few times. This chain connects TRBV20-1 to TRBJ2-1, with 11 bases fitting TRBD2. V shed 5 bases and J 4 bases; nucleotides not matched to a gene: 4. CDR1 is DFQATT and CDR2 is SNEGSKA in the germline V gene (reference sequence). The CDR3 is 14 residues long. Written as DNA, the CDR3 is TGCAGTGCTTCCGGGACTAGCGGATACAATGAGCAGTTCTTC. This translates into CSASGTSGYNEQFF.

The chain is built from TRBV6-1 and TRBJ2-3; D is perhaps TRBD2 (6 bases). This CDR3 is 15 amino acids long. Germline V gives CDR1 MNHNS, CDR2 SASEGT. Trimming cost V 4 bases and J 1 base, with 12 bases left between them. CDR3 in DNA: TGTGCCAGCAGTGGCACTAGCAGGCGCACAGATACGCAGTATTTT. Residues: CASSGTSRRTDTQYF.

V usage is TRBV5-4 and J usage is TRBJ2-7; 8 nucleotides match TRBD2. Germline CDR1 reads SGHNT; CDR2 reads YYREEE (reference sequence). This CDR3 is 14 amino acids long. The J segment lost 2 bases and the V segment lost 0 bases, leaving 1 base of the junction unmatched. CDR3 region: CASSLGGLAYEQYF. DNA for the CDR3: TGTGCCAGCAGCTTGGGGGGACTAGCCTACGAGCAGTACTTC.

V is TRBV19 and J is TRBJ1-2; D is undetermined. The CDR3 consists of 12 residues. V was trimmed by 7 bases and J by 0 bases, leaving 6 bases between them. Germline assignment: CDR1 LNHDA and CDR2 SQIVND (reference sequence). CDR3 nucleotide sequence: TGTGCCAGTACGGACTCTAACTATGGCTACACCTTC. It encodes CASTDSNYGYTF.

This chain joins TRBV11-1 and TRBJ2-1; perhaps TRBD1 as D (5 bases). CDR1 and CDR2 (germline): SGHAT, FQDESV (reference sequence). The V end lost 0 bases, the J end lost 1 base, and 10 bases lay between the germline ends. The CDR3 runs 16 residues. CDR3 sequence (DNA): TGTGCCAGCAGCTTAGCAGGGGCGTTTTCCTACAATGAGCAGTTCTTC. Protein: CASSLAGAFSYNEQFF.

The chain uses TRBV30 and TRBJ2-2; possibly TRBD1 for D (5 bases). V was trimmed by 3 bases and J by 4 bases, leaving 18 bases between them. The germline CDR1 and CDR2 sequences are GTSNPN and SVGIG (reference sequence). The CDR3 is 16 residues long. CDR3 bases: TGTGCCTGGAGCCCTTTAGGGGCGCGCATCACCGGGGAGCTGTTTTTT. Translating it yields CAWSPLGARITGELFF.

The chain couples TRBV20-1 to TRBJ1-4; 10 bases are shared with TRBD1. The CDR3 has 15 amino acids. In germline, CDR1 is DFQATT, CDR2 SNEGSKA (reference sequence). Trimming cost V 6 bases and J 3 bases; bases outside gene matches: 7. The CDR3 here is CSAIPGQGPNEKLFF. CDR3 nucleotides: TGCAGTGCAATCCCGGGACAGGGGCCTAATGAAAAACTGTTTTTT.